This T cell receptor beta chain was documented in a study of blood T cell repertoires in COVID-19. Recovery meant two consecutive negative NP/OP PCR tests, professional clearance, or resolved symptoms. Original handling: Reference gene primer amplification gave estimated nucleated cell counts. Data came from immunoSEQ multiplex PCR; TCRdb stores just in-frame clones and leaves some out. V and J calls and clone size follow that table, whereas D and trimming were derived from the DNA. The sample includes more than 450,000 clones, around 87% of them seen just once. Trimming at V came to 2 bases and at J to 2 bases, leaving 6 bases not matched to a gene. The CDR3 runs 17 residues. Germline V gives CDR1 SGHRS, CDR2 YFSETQ.

The sequence came from a woman between 18 and 29 years old who had recovered from COVID-19. The chain recombines TRBV5-1 with TRBJ2-5; 13 bases fit TRBD2. The sample was PBMCs or T cells enriched from blood (not recorded which). The CDR3 coding sequence is TGCGCCAGCAGCTTCCCACTAGCGGGGGGGAAGCAAGAGACCCAGTACTTC. Amino acid sequence: CASSFPLAGGKQETQYF.